The rows below give T cell receptor beta chains drawn from one sample of a study of blood T cell repertoires in COVID-19. Sequencing used immunoSEQ multiplex PCR; TCRdb keeps in-frame clones, though not all of them. The sample includes fewer than 250,000 clones, roughly four fifths of them seen just once. Sequencing used PBMCs or T cells enriched from blood (not recorded which). The source is a woman aged 45-59 years who had been exposed to COVID-19. CDR3s include the opening cysteine and the closing phenylalanine or tryptophan. Fields, in order: J gene, D gene, clone size, V gene, CDR3 DNA, CDR3 protein. The D gene is left open where the match is weak. Clone size is not always given. Where it is, it says once, few, many or a class for expanded clones.

j_gene: TRBJ1-1
d_gene: .
abundance: .
v_gene: TRBV5-5
CDR3nt: TGTGCCAGCAGCTTGGCCCTTGACGCCGGATGGGCAGCTTTCTTT
CDR3aa: CASSLALDAGWAAFF

j_gene: TRBJ2-7
d_gene: TRBD1
abundance: .
v_gene: TRBV14
CDR3nt: TGTGCCAGCAGCCCACCGGGACAGGGGCGCGAGCAGTACTTC
CDR3aa: CASSPPGQGREQYF

j_gene: TRBJ2-5
d_gene: TRBD2
abundance: .
v_gene: TRBV24-1
CDR3nt: TGTGCCACCAGTGATGCCGGGACTAGCGAGCAAGAGACCCAGTACTTC
CDR3aa: CATSDAGTSEQETQYF

j_gene: TRBJ1-5
d_gene: .
abundance: .
v_gene: TRBV27
CDR3nt: TGTGCCAGCAAGGGTCGAGGGCATCAGCCCCAGCATTTT
CDR3aa: CASKGRGHQPQHF

j_gene: TRBJ2-1
d_gene: TRBD1
abundance: few
v_gene: TRBV4-3
CDR3nt: TGCGCCAGCAGCCAAGGGGACAGGGGGGGGTACAATGAGCAGTTCTTC
CDR3aa: CASSQGDRGGYNEQFF

j_gene: TRBJ2-1
d_gene: .
abundance: .
v_gene: TRBV30
CDR3nt: TGTGCCTGGAGGGGCGCCGACAGACCGATTAACGATGAGCAGTTCTTC
CDR3aa: CAWRGADRPINDEQFF

j_gene: TRBJ1-2
d_gene: TRBD1
abundance: once
v_gene: TRBV29-1
CDR3nt: TGCAGCGTTTCGCGGACAGGGGGGAATGGCTACACCTTC
CDR3aa: CSVSRTGGNGYTF

j_gene: TRBJ2-1
d_gene: .
abundance: .
v_gene: TRBV27
CDR3nt: TGTGCCAGCAGCCGGCTGTCTGGGGCGGGGGCCAACAATGAGCAGTTCTTC
CDR3aa: CASSRLSGAGANNEQFF

j_gene: TRBJ2-3
d_gene: .
abundance: .
v_gene: TRBV7-2
CDR3nt: TGTGCCAGCAGCTATTTTCTGACGGGGGGCACAGATACGCAGTATTTT
CDR3aa: CASSYFLTGGTDTQYF

j_gene: TRBJ2-4
d_gene: .
abundance: few
v_gene: TRBV18
CDR3nt: TGTGCCAGCTCACCACCGGGGGGTGGCAAAAACATTCAGTACTTC
CDR3aa: CASSPPGGGKNIQYF